This section outlines one T cell receptor (beta chain) sequence together with its context. Its antigen is unidentified. This sample was included in a study of blood T cells in healthy people across ages. Isolated PBMCs totaled at least 6.5 million in each sample. CDR3 size: 16 residues. Germline assignment: CDR1 MNHEY and CDR2 SVGEGT. The V end lost 0 bases, the J end lost 2 bases, and 13 bases lay between the germline ends. Study outcomes and limitations: Among long-lived donors, naive CD4+ cells were more numerous and diversity higher than in aged donors.

A second about 7 to 12 cycle PCR used barcoded and J-beta primers. MiXCR, run by TCRdb on the 5' RACE reads, gives a single entry per CDR3 protein. The sample records about 1.1 million distinct CDR3 sequences, about two fifths being singletons. The chain employs TRBV6-2 or TRBV6-3 and TRBJ2-5, with TRBD2 as a possible D gene (5 bases). The sequence derives from a young man in good health. The specimen was blood. CDR3 amino acids: CASSYSKRDRQETQYF. In DNA form, the CDR3 reads TGTGCCAGCAGTTACTCGAAACGGGATCGACAAGAGACCCAGTACTTC.